Each of the 30 T cell receptor beta chains below was sequenced from the same sample in a study of Ad26.COV2.S vaccination and SARS-CoV-2 variants. Treatment specified: around 19 received Ad26.COV2.S at low or high dose, single or two shots; roughly 5 received placebo; per-sample allocation not given. Sampling was performed 63 days after the first vaccine or placebo injection. The protocol was immunoSEQ multiplex PCR, while the TCRdb copy is restricted to in-frame clones and leaves out a portion. The sample consists of roughly 450,000 clones, 90% of them appearing once. The material sequenced was peripheral blood, taken in a trial of Ad26.COV2.S vaccine versus placebo. The receptors stem from a person between 18 and 60 years old who received the Ad26.COV2.S COVID-19 vaccine or a placebo.

V is TRBV6-1 and J is TRBJ2-5; no reliable D call. The CDR3 covers 16 residues. Trimming shortened V by 4 bases and J by 5 bases, and 20 bases separated the two germline ends. The V gene's germline CDR1 is MNHNS and CDR2 SASEGT. The chain's CDR3 is CASSGPFSDGRETQYF. The CDR3 region has the DNA TGTGCCAGCAGTGGTCCCTTTAGTGACGGGCGCGAGACCCAGTACTTC.

The V and J genes are TRBV19 and TRBJ1-2; a possible D gene is TRBD1 (5 bases). CDR3 length: 16 residues. The germline V gene encodes CDR1 LNHDA and CDR2 SQIVND (reference sequence). Deletions cut 6 bases from V and 1 base from J, with 18 bases between. The CDR3 nucleotides are TGTGCCAGTAGAGGGGAGGATGTTACCAGTAACTATGGCTACACCTTC. Residues: CASRGEDVTSNYGYTF. Full variable domain (rest looked up from reference TRBV19 and TRBJ1-2): DGGITQSPKYLFRKEGQNVTLSCEQNLNHDAMYWYRQDPGQGLRLIYYSQIVNDFQKGDIAEGYSVSREKKESFPLTVTSAQKNPTAFYLCASRGEDVTSNYGYTFGSGTRLTVV.

The V call is TRBV13, the J call TRBJ2-5; D remains unclear. This CDR3 contains 13 residues. V lost 5 bases, J lost 0 bases, and 7 bases lay in between. In germline, CDR1 is PRHDT, CDR2 FYEKMQ (reference sequence). Written as DNA, the CDR3 is TGTGCCAGCAGCCTTCAGTACCAAGAGACCCAGTACTTC. Its translation: CASSLQYQETQYF.

This chain uses TRBV11-2 with TRBJ1-2; 7 nucleotides agree with TRBD1. Germline CDR1 SGHAT, CDR2 FQNNGV. This CDR3 contains 13 residues. V shed 5 bases, J shed 4 bases, and the junction held 4 bases outside the gene matches. The CDR3 nucleotides read TGTGCCAGCAGCGCAGGGACAGTCTATGGCTACACCTTC. This codes for CASSAGTVYGYTF.

V usage is TRBV10-3 and J usage is TRBJ2-3; the match to TRBD2 covers 8 bases. Germline assignment: CDR1 ENHRY and CDR2 SYGVKD. The CDR3 runs 13 residues. V was pared by 8 bases and J by 3 bases, with 4 bases of the junction left unmatched. The CDR3 spells CAIQQRETDTQYF. In DNA, the CDR3 is TGTGCCATCCAGCAGCGGGAGACAGATACGCAGTATTTT.

The chain carries TRBV9 and TRBJ2-3; 14 nucleotides align to TRBD2. CDR3 length: 17 amino acids. The V and J ends lost 6 bases and 6 bases, in that order; junction bases with no gene match: 12. Germline V gene sequence: CDR1 SGDLS, CDR2 YYNGEE. The CDR3 nucleotides are TGTGCCAGCACCCGAGGGGGACTAGCGGGAGAAGGGGATACGCAGTATTTT. This gives the protein CASTRGGLAGEGDTQYF.

The V and J genes are TRBV28 and TRBJ2-3, with 10 positions matching TRBD2. The CDR3 totals 15 residues. Germline V gene sequence: CDR1 MDHEN, CDR2 SYDVKM. V trimming: 5 bases; J trimming: 4 bases; junction bases outside the gene matches: 6. Here the CDR3 reads CASSHRLAGSDTQYF. In nucleotides, the CDR3 is TGTGCCAGCAGTCATAGACTAGCGGGTTCAGATACGCAGTATTTT. Full variable domain (remainder filled in from reference TRBV28 and TRBJ2-3): DVKVTQSSRYLVKRTGEKVFLECVQDMDHENMFWYRQDPGLGLRLIYFSYDVKMKEKGDIPEGYSVSREKKERFSLILESASTNQTSMYLCASSHRLAGSDTQYFGPGTRLTVL.

V is TRBV4-1 and J is TRBJ2-3; 10 bases line up with TRBD1. CDR1 and CDR2 from the germline V gene are MGHRA and YSYEKL. After removal of 1 base from V and 3 bases from J, the junction contained 4 bases not matched to a gene. The CDR3 contains 16 residues. Written as DNA, the CDR3 is TGCGCCAGCAGCCAAGTTGGACAGGGGGGAACAGATACGCAGTATTTT. Translating gives CASSQVGQGGTDTQYF.

This clone was detected once. V is TRBV11-2 and J is TRBJ2-1; 8 bases are shared with TRBD2. CDR3 length: 16 amino acids. The V gene end was trimmed by 5 bases and the J gene end by 1 base; junction bases not matched to a gene: 7. CDR1 is SGHAT and CDR2 is FQNNGV in the germline V gene. Here the CDR3 DNA reads TGTGCCAGCAGCCCCCTCGAGCGGGAGTCCTACAATGAGCAGTTCTTC. It specifies CASSPLERESYNEQFF.

The rearrangement uses TRBV19 and TRBJ2-1; the D is unclear. This CDR3 is 15 amino acids long. Trimming took off 6 bases at V and 6 bases at J, with 18 bases between the two ends. Germline CDR1 and CDR2: LNHDA and SQIVND (reference sequence). The CDR3 sequence: CASSTTSDPANEQFF. CDR3 DNA sequence: TGTGCCAGTAGCACGACGAGCGATCCGGCCAATGAGCAGTTCTTC.

V and J are TRBV5-6 and TRBJ2-1; 10 positions match TRBD2. Losses at the gene ends were 0 bases for V and 4 bases for J; bases not matched to a gene: 7. The CDR3 contains 17 residues. Germline CDR1 reads SGHDT; CDR2 reads YYEEEE. The CDR3 coding sequence is TGTGCCAGCAGCTTGGGTAGGCTAGCGGGAGCTTACAATGAGCAGTTCTTC. Protein: CASSLGRLAGAYNEQFF.

Here the CDR3 reads CASSPPGLAVQETQYF. The DNA for the CDR3 is TGTGCCAGCAGCCCACCGGGACTAGCGGTCCAAGAGACCCAGTACTTC. The gene calls are TRBV5-4 and TRBJ2-5, with 11 nucleotides matching TRBD2. Germline loops: CDR1 SGHNT, CDR2 YYREEE (reference sequence). V lost 4 bases, J lost 1 base, and 6 bases stayed unmatched. This CDR3 comprises 16 residues.

In regard to this clone: The same CDR3 can be traced to other DNA sequences in this sample. The J gene is TRBJ2-5, the V gene TRBV20-1; D gene ambiguous. There are 11 residues in the CDR3. V was clipped by 3 bases and J by 5 bases, with 7 bases between them. The germline gives CDR1 DFQATT, CDR2 SNEGSKA (reference sequence). The CDR3 spells CSASPGETQYF. The CDR3, as DNA: TGCAGTGCTAGTCCTGGGGAGACCCAGTACTTC.

The rearrangement joins TRBV20-1 to TRBJ2-3, with 7 bases that match TRBD1. The CDR3 loop spans 14 amino acids. The V and J ends lost 3 bases and 2 bases, in that order; junction bases with no gene match: 5. The V gene's germline CDR1 is DFQATT and CDR2 SNEGSKA (reference sequence). The CDR3 reads CSASGKGATDTQYF. The CDR3 coding sequence is TGCAGTGCTAGTGGGAAGGGGGCCACAGATACGCAGTATTTT.

This sequence joins TRBV6-5 and TRBJ1-2; D gene unclear. The length of the CDR3 is 13 residues. Germline loops: CDR1 MNHEY, CDR2 SVGAGI. Trimming pared 5 bases from V and 8 bases from J, leaving 15 bases between. CDR3 nucleotides: TGTGCCAGCAGTCTGTCAATAACTATGGGCTACACCTTC. Translating it yields CASSLSITMGYTF.

The chain uses TRBV19 and TRBJ2-7; D ambiguous. The ends were cut back, 3 bases at V and 6 bases at J, with 18 bases in the middle. The CDR3 sequence is 15 residues long. Germline lookup yields CDR1 LNHDA and CDR2 SQIVND (reference sequence). CDR3 DNA sequence: TGTGCCAGTAGTATCGGTACTTTACCTGGATCCGAGCAGTACTTC. Translation gives CASSIGTLPGSEQYF.

J is TRBJ2-3 and V is TRBV6-5; 10 nucleotides align to TRBD1. CDR1 is MNHEY and CDR2 is SVGAGI in the germline V gene. V shed 0 bases and J 4 bases; nucleotides not matched to a gene: 1. The CDR3 is 15 residues long. CDR3 sequence (DNA): TGTGCCAGCAGTTACTCCGGACAGGGGGCAGATACGCAGTATTTT. The encoded protein is CASSYSGQGADTQYF.

This clone was seen more than once but under ten times. The chain carries TRBV30 and TRBJ2-1; 10 nucleotides align to TRBD2. Unmatched junction bases numbered 9, after V lost 0 bases and J lost 7 bases. The germline V gene encodes CDR1 GTSNPN and CDR2 SVGIG (reference sequence). The CDR3 has 16 amino acids. CDR3 sequence: CAWSVGASGSINEQFF. DNA for the CDR3: TGTGCCTGGAGTGTAGGGGCTAGCGGGAGTATAAATGAGCAGTTCTTC.

V is TRBV9 and J is TRBJ1-3; 8 bases fit TRBD1. Germline CDR1 reads SGDLS; CDR2 reads YYNGEE. V lost 5 bases to trimming and J lost 3 bases; unmatched junction nucleotides: 7. The CDR3 is made up of 15 amino acids. This chain's CDR3 is CASSPQGASGNTIYF. In DNA form, the CDR3 reads TGTGCCAGCAGTCCCCAGGGGGCTAGTGGAAACACCATATATTTT.

This sequence joins TRBV11-2 and TRBJ2-3, with D possibly being TRBD2 (5 bases). CDR1 is SGHAT and CDR2 is FQNNGV in the germline V gene. The germline V and J ends were trimmed by 1 base and 4 bases, with 9 bases remaining between them. CDR3 length: 14 residues. The CDR3 region is CASSLVVGADTQYF. CDR3 sequence (DNA): TGTGCCAGCAGCTTAGTCGTGGGAGCAGATACGCAGTATTTT.

The rearrangement uses TRBV28 and TRBJ1-2; D gene ambiguous. Germline V gene data show CDR1 as MDHEN and CDR2 as SYDVKM. With 8 bases removed from V and 2 bases from J, the gap between germline ends came to 12 bases. The CDR3 totals 13 residues. The CDR3 DNA is TGTGCCAGCTCGAGCGAAATGAACTATGGCTACACCTTC. This gives the protein CASSSEMNYGYTF.

The CDR3 is CASRLRRLMNTEAFF. CDR3 bases: TGTGCCAGCAGACTACGGCGTCTTATGAACACTGAAGCTTTCTTT. The rearrangement joins TRBV28 to TRBJ1-1; no reliable D call. Germline values: CDR1 MDHEN, CDR2 SYDVKM. This CDR3 is built from 15 residues. Trimming took off 6 bases at V and 0 bases at J, with 14 bases between the two ends.

This clone was seen a single time. This chain uses TRBV5-1 with TRBJ2-6; D not resolved. This CDR3 has 16 residues. The germline V gene has CDR1 SGHRS and CDR2 YFSETQ. The germline V and J ends were trimmed by 6 bases and 1 base, with 14 bases remaining between them. The CDR3 bases are TGCGCCAGCACCCCTTCCCTAGGGTCTGGGGCCAACGTCCTGACTTTC. It is translated as CASTPSLGSGANVLTF. The complete variable domain, with remaining parts taken from reference TRBV5-1 and TRBJ2-6, reads KAGVTQTPRYLIKTRGQQVTLSCSPISGHRSVSWYQQTPGQGLQFLFEYFSETQRNKGNFPGRFSGRQFSNSRSEMNVSTLELGDSALYLCASTPSLGSGANVLTFGAGSRLTVL.

Comment on this clone: This same CDR3 is encoded by further DNA sequences in the sample. The chain joins TRBV11-2 to TRBJ2-1; D call uncertain. Germline V gene sequence: CDR1 SGHAT, CDR2 FQNNGV. The CDR3 sequence is 12 residues long. V lost 0 bases and J 10 bases, leaving 7 bases between the germline ends. Here the CDR3 DNA reads TGTGCCAGCAGCTTAGACCCCCGGGAGCAGTTCTTC. Encoded protein: CASSLDPREQFF.

This clone was seen only once. This chain connects TRBV2 to TRBJ2-4; TRBD1 might be the D (7 bases). With 7 bases removed from V and 8 bases from J, the gap between germline ends came to 21 bases. CDR3 length: 15 residues. Germline assignment: CDR1 SNHLY and CDR2 FYNNEI. The CDR3 loop is CASTAVEGAQYIQYF. CDR3 coding DNA: TGTGCCAGCACCGCGGTGGAGGGGGCTCAATACATTCAGTACTTC.

The chain employs TRBV28 and TRBJ2-5; no reliable D call. The V end was cut by 4 bases, the J end by 5 bases, with 11 bases between. CDR1 and CDR2 from the germline V gene are MDHEN and SYDVKM. The CDR3 consists of 13 residues. Here the CDR3 DNA reads TGTGCCAGCAGTTCTCCTGAGGTGGAGACCCAGTACTTC. Amino acids: CASSSPEVETQYF.

This chain joins TRBV10-3 and TRBJ2-1; tentatively, D is TRBD1 or TRBD2 (5 bases each). Trimming stripped 3 bases from V and 7 bases from J, with 19 bases between. The germline gives CDR1 ENHRY, CDR2 SYGVKD. This CDR3 region has 16 residues. The CDR3 loop reads CAISEPGTRSPNEQFF. Written as DNA, the CDR3 is TGTGCCATCAGTGAACCCGGGACCAGATCACCAAATGAGCAGTTCTTC.

The chain carries TRBV20-1 and TRBJ1-2, with 8 nucleotides matching TRBD1. Germline V CDR1 and CDR2: DFQATT, SNEGSKA (reference sequence). This CDR3 is built from 11 residues. J gave up 6 bases and V 6 bases, and 3 bases lay outside the gene matches. The CDR3 loop reads CSADRGDGYTF. The DNA of the CDR3 is TGCAGTGCCGACAGGGGCGATGGCTACACCTTC.

The chain links TRBV5-1 to TRBJ2-7; D unclear. The V end was cut by 0 bases, the J end by 5 bases, with 9 bases between. This CDR3 has 13 amino acids. Germline V CDR1 and CDR2: SGHRS, YFSETQ. CDR3 sequence (DNA): TGCGCCAGCAGCTTGGCGTCTGCCAACGAGCAGTACTTC. Translated: CASSLASANEQYF. Combining the CDR3 with reference TRBV5-1 and TRBJ2-7 gives the whole variable domain KAGVTQTPRYLIKTRGQQVTLSCSPISGHRSVSWYQQTPGQGLQFLFEYFSETQRNKGNFPGRFSGRQFSNSRSEMNVSTLELGDSALYLCASSLASANEQYFGPGTRLTVT.

This chain connects TRBV19 to TRBJ2-5; TRBD1 aligns across 7 bases. CDR3 size: 14 residues. Germline V CDR1 and CDR2: LNHDA, SQIVND (reference sequence). V was clipped by 4 bases and J by 2 bases; unmatched bases: 4. This CDR3 reads CASSTGQSQETQYF. The CDR3 nucleotides are TGTGCCAGTAGTACGGGACAGTCTCAAGAGACCCAGTACTTC.